A single sample is the source of the 8 T cell receptor beta chains below, sequenced in a study of PD-1 blockade in classical Hodgkin lymphoma. Sequencing used immunoSEQ multiplex PCR; TCRdb keeps in-frame clones, though not all of them. The sample holds approximately 160,000 clones, less than 80% seen once. Each patient's relapse followed autologous stem cell transplantation, and brentuximab vedotin exposure varied. The sample here was peripheral blood mononuclear cells (PBMCs), taken before the second cycle of nivolumab. These receptors came from a human donor with classical Hodgkin lymphoma.

J is TRBJ2-1 and V is TRBV7-2; 12 nucleotides align to TRBD2. This CDR3 spans 16 amino acids. V gave up 5 bases and J gave up 5 bases; unmatched junction bases: 7. The germline CDR1 and CDR2 sequences are SGHTA and FQGNSA. This chain's CDR3 is CASSLLGLAGHNEQFF. The CDR3 nucleotides are TGTGCCAGCAGCCTACTCGGACTAGCGGGACACAATGAGCAGTTCTTC. Full variable domain (missing parts from reference TRBV7-2 and TRBJ2-1): GAGVSQSPSNKVTEKGKDVELRCDPISGHTALYWYRQSLGQGLEFLIYFQGNSAPDKSGLPSDRFSAERTGGSVSTLTIQRTQQEDSAVYLCASSLLGLAGHNEQFFGPGTRLTVL.

This clone was observed a handful of times. This sequence joins TRBV5-4 and TRBJ1-1, with D possibly matching TRBD1 (6 bases). This CDR3 has 16 residues. V lost 0 bases to trimming and J lost 4 bases, with 16 bases between them. The germline CDR1 and CDR2 sequences are SGHNT and YYREEE (reference sequence). CDR3 loop: CASSLGAGTTLTEAFF. The CDR3 nucleotides read TGTGCCAGCAGCTTGGGAGCTGGGACAACCCTCACTGAAGCTTTCTTT.

In DNA form, the CDR3 reads TGTGCCAGCAGCCTCCTTGGAAGGAACACTGAAGCTTTCTTT. Residues: CASSLLGRNTEAFF. The rearrangement links TRBV6-1 to TRBJ1-1, with D hard to call. V gave up 6 bases and J gave up 1 base, with 12 bases separating them. Germline V gene data show CDR1 as MNHNS and CDR2 as SASEGT. The CDR3 length is 14 residues.

J is TRBJ1-1 and V is TRBV7-3; D gene ambiguous. V gave up 0 bases and J gave up 5 bases, with 7 bases separating them. The V gene's germline CDR1 is SGHTA and CDR2 FQGTGA. The CDR3 is 13 amino acids. The CDR3 sequence: CASSLTPRTEAFF. The CDR3 DNA is TGTGCCAGCAGCTTAACCCCACGGACTGAAGCTTTCTTT.

V usage is TRBV7-6 and J usage is TRBJ2-2; D is perhaps TRBD1 (5 bases). Trimming removed 3 bases from V and 1 base from J, with 9 bases in between. The CDR3 contains 15 residues. The V gene's germline CDR1 is SGHVS and CDR2 FNYEAQ. The CDR3 region has the DNA TGTGCCAGCAGCTTCTTGACAGAGAACACCGGGGAGCTGTTTTTT. Encoded protein: CASSFLTENTGELFF.

This clone was seen a single time. V usage is TRBV6-5 and J usage is TRBJ1-2; a weak D match, TRBD1 (5 bases). Germline CDR1 reads MNHEY; CDR2 reads SVGAGI. The CDR3 consists of 16 residues. Trimming stripped 0 bases from V and 4 bases from J, with 15 bases between. CDR3 bases: TGTGCCAGCAGTTACTCGAGGGTAGGGGCAGCCTATGGCTACACCTTC. Amino acids: CASSYSRVGAAYGYTF.

J is TRBJ2-7 and V is TRBV10-3; 7 nucleotides agree with TRBD1. The V and J ends lost 3 bases and 5 bases, in that order; junction bases with no gene match: 7. The CDR3 has 14 residues. CDR1 is ENHRY and CDR2 is SYGVKD in the germline V gene. This CDR3 is CAISDDREQDEQYF. The CDR3 DNA reads TGTGCCATCAGTGACGACAGGGAGCAGGACGAGCAGTACTTC.

The chain carries TRBV5-1 and TRBJ2-3; D uncertain. Between the trimmed V and J ends, which lost 1 base and 0 bases, there was a span of 18 bases. Germline CDR1 SGHRS, CDR2 YFSETQ. The CDR3 extends over 18 amino acids. The CDR3: CASSLSLRLTSSTDTQYF. CDR3 nucleotide sequence: TGCGCCAGCAGCTTGTCCCTCCGACTCACTTCTAGCACAGATACGCAGTATTTT.